This is a list of T cell receptor beta chains from one sample in a study of tumor-infiltrating lymphocytes in primary liver carcinoma. MiXCR was run by TCRdb on the multiplex PCR reads, yielding one entry per CDR3 protein. The profile shows a few hundred thousand distinct CDR3 sequences, around 50% of them singletons. The sample consisted of peripheral blood. These receptors originate from a woman in her 30s with primary liver carcinoma and hepatitis B virus infection. CDR3s include the opening cysteine and the closing phenylalanine or tryptophan.

V gene	J gene	CDR3 protein
TRBV29-1	TRBJ2-7	CSVEGQGAGEQYF
TRBV11-2	TRBJ2-5	CISSLERETQYF
TRBV4-3	TRBJ1-5	CASSQEDSLALPQHF
TRBV12-3/TRBV12-4	TRBJ2-3	CASSPSGNTDTQYF
TRBV30	TRBJ2-7	CAWGEPGLSFQQYF
TRBV4-1	TRBJ2-4	CASSQAGGVGNIQYF
TRBV11-2	TRBJ2-1	CASSLDRSNEQFF
TRBV29-1	TRBJ2-1	CSVQIYDEQFF
TRBV12-3/TRBV12-4	TRBJ2-2	CVSRGWDTNTGGLFF
TRBV7-9	TRBJ1-1	CASRWAGNTEAFF
TRBV4-1	TRBJ1-2	CASSQASGLHGYTF
TRBV12-3/TRBV12-4	TRBJ1-1	CASGPEARGTEAFF
TRBV14	TRBJ1-5	CASSRDPCSSNQTQHF
TRBV29-1	TRBJ1-1	CSATGGSTEAFF
TRBV5-4	TRBJ2-5	CTSSVDRGQETQYF
TRBV7-9	TRBJ1-1	CVSNEGRGMNTEAFF
TRBV21-1	TRBJ2-7	CASTCDRAYEQYF
TRBV5-8	TRBJ2-4	CASSLDPSATKNIQYF